The rows below give T cell receptor beta chains drawn from one sample of a study of blood T cell repertoires in COVID-19. The assay was immunoSEQ multiplex PCR, and TCRdb's table has in-frame clones only and misses some. The sample contains about 280,000 clones, roughly 85% of which appear only once. The sequencing sample was made of peripheral blood. The source of these receptors is a middle-aged man with active or convalescent COVID-19. The CDR3 runs from the conserved cysteine through the conserved F or W. Fields, in order: J gene, V gene, D gene, clone size, CDR3 protein, CDR3 DNA. D genes are given only for firm matches. Not all rows give a size; the values are once, few, many and, for expanded clones, a class.

j_gene: TRBJ1-3
v_gene: TRBV30
d_gene: .
abundance: .
CDR3aa: CAWSVRHQGNTIYF
CDR3nt: TGTGCCTGGAGTGTGAGGCACCAGGGAAACACCATATATTTT

j_gene: TRBJ1-3
v_gene: TRBV7-9
d_gene: TRBD1
abundance: .
CDR3aa: CASSLGQGARYGNTIYF
CDR3nt: TGTGCCAGCAGCTTGGGACAGGGGGCGCGGTATGGAAACACCATATATTTT

j_gene: TRBJ2-5
v_gene: TRBV20-1
d_gene: .
abundance: .
CDR3aa: CSVPNQETQYF
CDR3nt: TGCAGTGTTCCCAACCAAGAGACCCAGTACTTC

j_gene: TRBJ1-2
v_gene: TRBV13
d_gene: TRBD1
abundance: once
CDR3aa: CASSLEAGTGGGYTF
CDR3nt: TGTGCCAGCAGCTTAGAAGCAGGAACAGGGGGCGGCTACACCTTC

j_gene: TRBJ2-2
v_gene: TRBV4-2
d_gene: TRBD2
abundance: .
CDR3aa: CASSQDGGRAGELFF
CDR3nt: TGTGCCAGCAGCCAAGATGGTGGGAGGGCAGGGGAGCTGTTTTTT

j_gene: TRBJ1-2
v_gene: TRBV28
d_gene: TRBD1
abundance: once
CDR3aa: CASSSPGTGGHYGYTF
CDR3nt: TGTGCCAGCAGTTCACCCGGGACAGGGGGCCACTATGGCTACACCTTC

j_gene: TRBJ2-1
v_gene: TRBV27
d_gene: .
abundance: .
CDR3aa: CASSLSNQGYNEQFF
CDR3nt: TGTGCCAGCAGTTTATCTAACCAGGGCTACAATGAGCAGTTCTTC

j_gene: TRBJ2-5
v_gene: TRBV28
d_gene: .
abundance: .
CDR3aa: CASSLGGTAFGETQYF
CDR3nt: TGTGCCAGCAGTTTAGGAGGGACAGCCTTTGGGGAGACCCAGTACTTC

j_gene: TRBJ2-7
v_gene: TRBV7-5
d_gene: .
abundance: .
CDR3aa: CVRSLKTPDRPHYEQYF
CDR3nt: TGTGTCAGAAGCTTAAAAACCCCCGACAGGCCCCACTACGAGCAGTACTTC

j_gene: TRBJ1-1
v_gene: TRBV12-5
d_gene: .
abundance: .
CDR3aa: CASGLGWGWNTEAFF
CDR3nt: TGTGCTAGTGGTTTGGGGTGGGGCTGGAACACTGAAGCTTTCTTT

j_gene: TRBJ2-6
v_gene: TRBV30
d_gene: .
abundance: once
CDR3aa: CAWEQGSGANVLTF
CDR3nt: TGTGCCTGGGAACAGGGATCCGGGGCCAACGTCCTGACTTTC

j_gene: TRBJ1-2
v_gene: TRBV12-3/TRBV12-4
d_gene: TRBD1
abundance: .
CDR3aa: CASSSTGKSGYTF
CDR3nt: TGTGCCAGCAGCTCGACAGGGAAGAGCGGCTACACCTTC

j_gene: TRBJ2-7
v_gene: TRBV9
d_gene: TRBD1
abundance: .
CDR3aa: CASSATGSSYEQYF
CDR3nt: TGTGCCAGCAGCGCGACAGGGAGCTCCTACGAGCAGTACTTC

j_gene: TRBJ1-6
v_gene: TRBV19
d_gene: .
abundance: few
CDR3aa: CASKWGDNSPLHF
CDR3nt: TGTGCCAGTAAATGGGGGGATAATTCACCCCTCCACTTT